The clone carrying this TCR beta chain has a count of ten or more. Its antigen is not known. V lost 7 bases, J lost 4 bases, and 11 bases stayed unmatched. The CDR3 sequence is 15 residues long. Germline-derived CDR1 and CDR2 are MNHNS and SASEGT. Time point denoted: newly diagnosed GD, antithyroid drugs for less than 3 months. The authors made the TCR library using RNA they extracted from PBMCs. This sample was taken from a study of regulatory T cells in long-lasting Graves disease. Study-level results: Accuracy was possibly reduced by small sample size. Persistent patients had a count of shared public clonotypes (over 2,500) that exceeded that of new patients (around 1,000).

Arm-PCR of CDR3 regions and iRepertoire HTBI primers were used to build TCR beta libraries. TCRdb analysed the multiplex PCR reads with MiXCR anew, one entry per CDR3 protein. The sample has under 400,000 distinct CDR3 sequences; over 15% are singletons. A further study also used this sample, focusing on T cells in Graves' hyperthyroidism and ophthalmopathy. From that second work: The primer set for the first-round RT-PCR of the TCR CDR3 was HTBI. Most thyroid clonotypes with frequency above 0.001 were detected in blood.

The material sequenced was peripheral blood mononuclear cells (PBMCs), taken at new diagnosis, from a patient treated with antithyroid drugs. The clonotype was recovered from a middle-aged man with Graves disease. This sequence joins TRBV6-1 and TRBJ2-7, with 9 bases identical to TRBD1. The CDR3 DNA sequence: TGTGCCAGCAAAGAAGGACAGGGGATAGATTACGAGCAGTACTTC. It encodes CASKEGQGIDYEQYF.